The entry below gives a single T cell receptor (beta chain) sequence along with its context. Its matching antigen is unknown. This specimen belongs to a study of OX40 agonist ivuxolimab in advanced cancers. Sequencing used immunoSEQ multiplex PCR; TCRdb keeps in-frame clones, though not all of them. The table shows 65,000 to 90,000 clones, with 70% to 90% occurring only once. Study-wide points: Partial responders treated at 0.1-3.0 mg/kg exhibited clonal expansion among the lowest measured. Circulating CD4+ and CD8+ T cells showed clonal expansion by week 6 at 0.1 to 3.0 mg/kg.

The V gene end was trimmed by 2 bases and the J gene end by 0 bases; junction bases not matched to a gene: 5. In germline, CDR1 is MGHRA, CDR2 YSYEKL. There are 17 residues in the CDR3. This clonotype was sampled from an adult with an advanced solid tumor such as melanoma, head and neck, liver or kidney cancer. This chain joins TRBV4-1 and TRBJ2-1; 9 nucleotides match TRBD2. The specimen comprised CD4+ or CD8+ T cells sorted from blood, sampled in a trial of the OX40 agonist ivuxolimab. This CDR3 reads CASSQPSGTSSYNEQFF. CDR3 nucleotides: TGCGCCAGCAGCCAACCTAGCGGGACCAGCTCCTACAATGAGCAGTTCTTC.